Listed below are T cell receptor beta chains from one sample, sequenced in a study of T cells in severe cutaneous drug reactions. TCRdb reprocessed the multiplex PCR reads and keeps a single row for each CDR3 protein, giving no DNA. The sample holds 9,500 to 11,000 distinct CDR3 sequences. The sequenced sample consisted of cells from a skin blister. The receptor source for this set is a human donor with Stevens-Johnson syndrome, a severe cutaneous drug reaction. Both conserved end residues are part of each CDR3. For some rows the clone size is stated as once, few or many, or as a class when expanded; others skip it.

cdr3_aa v_call clone_size j_call
CSAPFGPTYEQYF TRBV20-1 NA TRBJ2-7
CSAGFLRRFRTGVIDQPQHF TRBV20-1 NA TRBJ1-5
CSGYAPDRVGNEQFF TRBV29-1 NA TRBJ2-1
CSARVTTSVKGDTQYF TRBV20-1 medium-sized TRBJ2-3
CSARDPEKGAYEQYF TRBV20-1 NA TRBJ2-7
CSARDQWIGQPQHF TRBV20-1 NA TRBJ1-5
CASSLTRTGSSETQYF TRBV6-1 medium-sized TRBJ2-5
CSVELDSYNEQFF TRBV29-1 NA TRBJ2-1
CSAPRVEGSEGYTF TRBV20-1 NA TRBJ1-2
CSASGASLAKNIQYF TRBV20-1 medium-sized TRBJ2-4
CSARTIRMNTEAFF TRBV20-1 NA TRBJ1-1
CSAWSPGDGEQYF TRBV20-1 NA TRBJ2-7
CSVYRAGVMRETQYF TRBV29-1 NA TRBJ2-5
CSVEDQGRSSYNEQFF TRBV29-1 NA TRBJ2-1
CASSLRGGGYNEQFF TRBV28 NA TRBJ2-1
CSARDKRTGSYNEQFF TRBV20-1 NA TRBJ2-1
CSVEGSPGRDTQYF TRBV29-1 NA TRBJ2-3
CASIPWLGLGYTEAFF TRBV7-9 NA TRBJ1-1
CASSLRGASGNTIYF TRBV5-1 NA TRBJ1-3
CSVGEDRSHGYTF TRBV29-1 NA TRBJ1-2
CSVETGAGGEQFF TRBV29-1 NA TRBJ2-1
CSARDQSSGSSYNEQFF TRBV20-1 NA TRBJ2-1
CSAKGQGAYEQYF TRBV20-1 NA TRBJ2-7
CSARDSANTGELFF TRBV20-1 NA TRBJ2-2
CASSHPARAVEAFF TRBV4-1 NA TRBJ1-1
CSAKGTSGTYNEQFF TRBV20-1 NA TRBJ2-1